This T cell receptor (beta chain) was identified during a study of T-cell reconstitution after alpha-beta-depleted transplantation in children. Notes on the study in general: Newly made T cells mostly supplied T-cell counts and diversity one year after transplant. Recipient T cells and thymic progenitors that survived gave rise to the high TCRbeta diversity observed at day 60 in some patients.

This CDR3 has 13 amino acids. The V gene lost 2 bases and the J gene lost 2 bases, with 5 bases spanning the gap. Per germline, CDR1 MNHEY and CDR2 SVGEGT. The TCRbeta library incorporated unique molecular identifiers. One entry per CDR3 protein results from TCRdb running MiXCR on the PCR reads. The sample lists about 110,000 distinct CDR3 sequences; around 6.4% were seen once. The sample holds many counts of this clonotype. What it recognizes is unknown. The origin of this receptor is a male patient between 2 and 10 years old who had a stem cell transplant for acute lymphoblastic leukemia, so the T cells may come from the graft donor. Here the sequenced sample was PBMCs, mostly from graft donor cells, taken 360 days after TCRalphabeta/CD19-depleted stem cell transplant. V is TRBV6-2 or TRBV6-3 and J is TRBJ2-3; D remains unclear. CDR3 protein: CASSYLFTDTQYF. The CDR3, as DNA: TGTGCCAGCAGTTACCTCTTCACAGATACGCAGTATTTT.